This T cell receptor beta chain was documented in a study of T cells in women clearing cervical HPV infection. On the study more broadly: Cases' blood sampling followed lesion detection by median about 150 days (90 to 200). Findings and caveats of the study: Richness plus V gene abundances separated cases from controls with AUC over 0.8. TRBV6-7 relative abundance averaged 0.11% in cases and 0.15% to 0.2% in controls.

All participants had a single incident cervical HPV16 infection, and prevalent HPV16 infections were excluded. Trimming took 6 bases from V and 7 from J; bases not matched to a gene: 12. CDR1 and CDR2 from the germline V gene are DFQATT and SNEGSKA (reference sequence). The CDR3 runs to 15 residues. Note on this clone: The antigen is not known. The read falls 3 residues short of the CDR3 end, and the missing part is taken from the germline J gene.

Assay: immunoSEQ multiplex PCR; the TCRdb copy retains only in-frame clones and omits some. The listing records tens of thousands of clones. The chain combines TRBV20-1 with TRBJ2-3, with TRBD2 matching over 11 bases. Material: blood buffy coat. The TCR originated in a woman aged 18-70 years with a cervical HPV16 infection that either progressed to CIN3+ or cleared (not recorded which). CDR3 sequence: CSATDNSGGANTQYF. Partial CDR3 DNA: TGCAGTGCCACGGACAATAGCGGGGGGGCAAATACG.